This T cell receptor beta chain was found in a study of T cell changes during pregnancy in multiple sclerosis. This clone was counted a few times. Per germline, CDR1 GTSNPN and CDR2 SVGIG (reference sequence). The CDR3 has 13 residues. Trimming left V 1 base short and J 6 bases short, with 12 bases between. The assay was immunoSEQ multiplex PCR, and TCRdb's table has in-frame clones only and misses some. Of around 57,000 clones detected, 80% to 90% appear once; the ten largest clones hold 0.85% to 0.95%. The rearrangement links TRBV30 to TRBJ1-2; D gene uncertain. Source: peripheral blood, taken in the first trimester of pregnancy. This TCR was recovered from a female donor in good health, enrolled as a control in a pregnancy study. CDR3 nucleotides: TGTGCCTGGAGTGGCAGCGGGTTGGATGGCTACACCTTC. This gives the protein CAWSGSGLDGYTF.